This T cell receptor (beta chain) emerged from a study of blood T cell repertoires in COVID-19. Study details: PBMCs, B-cell-depleted T cells, or T cells provided the cDNA or gDNA that made up the material.

In germline, CDR1 is KGHDR, CDR2 SFDVKD. Trimming cost V 2 bases and J 3 bases; bases outside gene matches: 2. The CDR3 is 14 amino acids. Per the study methods: Reference gene primer amplification gave nucleated cell count estimates. This table comes from immunoSEQ multiplex PCR, and its TCRdb copy is limited to in-frame clones, with some not included. V, J and clone size reflect that table, while D and trimming were determined from the DNA. The profile shows 95,000 to 150,000 clones, about 85% of them singletons. This receptor was identified in an elderly man with active or convalescent COVID-19. The rearrangement joins TRBV24-1 to TRBJ2-5, with 7 nucleotides matching TRBD1. Sequencing was performed on peripheral blood. CDR3 nucleotide sequence: TGTGCCACCAGTGATTACAGGGGTAAAGAGACCCAGTACTTC. This codes for CATSDYRGKETQYF.